This TCR beta chain was documented in a study of shared clonotypes between healthy human individuals. Overall study: Donors were two women and a few men aged 18 to 49.

Comment on this clone: Its antigen is unidentified.

The study, taken as a whole, reports: The four-donor shared clonotypes exceeded non-shared clonotypes in generation probability, with non-shared ones scoring lower. The represented genetic and exposure-history diversity was limited by the small number of donors.

Looked up from germline, CDR1 is MNHEY and CDR2 is SVGAGI. The CDR3 extends over 14 amino acids. Trimming took off 8 bases at V and 6 bases at J, with 16 bases between the two ends. Clones were sequenced by immunoSEQ multiplex PCR, and TCRdb holds only the in-frame ones, with some missing. The sample consists of some 2,000,000 clones, about 95% of them appearing once. Naive CD8 cells were CD45RO-negative, positively selected for CCR7, excluding terminally differentiated effector memory CD45RA+ cells. Adults of Caucasian background living in Nashville, Tennessee made up all donors. The TCR was taken from a man aged 18 to 30 in good health. Material: naive CD8+ T cells sorted from blood. V gene TRBV6-5 combines with J gene TRBJ1-4, with a weak D call TRBD1 (5 bases). CDR3 region: CASGPGFRDEKLFF. DNA of the CDR3: TGTGCCAGCGGTCCCGGGTTCAGGGATGAAAAACTGTTTTTT.